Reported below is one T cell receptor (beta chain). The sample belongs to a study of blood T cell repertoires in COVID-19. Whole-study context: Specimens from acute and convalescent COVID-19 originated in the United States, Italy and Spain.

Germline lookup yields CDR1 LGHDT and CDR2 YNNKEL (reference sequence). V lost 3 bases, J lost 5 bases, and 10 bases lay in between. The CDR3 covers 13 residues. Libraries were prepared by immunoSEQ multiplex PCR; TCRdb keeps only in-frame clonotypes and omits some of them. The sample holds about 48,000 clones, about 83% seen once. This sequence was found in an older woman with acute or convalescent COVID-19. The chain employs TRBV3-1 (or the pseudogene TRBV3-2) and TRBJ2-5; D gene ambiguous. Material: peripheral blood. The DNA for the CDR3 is TGTGCCAGCAGCCAGGGCCAACCGGAGACCCAGTACTTC. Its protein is CASSQGQPETQYF.